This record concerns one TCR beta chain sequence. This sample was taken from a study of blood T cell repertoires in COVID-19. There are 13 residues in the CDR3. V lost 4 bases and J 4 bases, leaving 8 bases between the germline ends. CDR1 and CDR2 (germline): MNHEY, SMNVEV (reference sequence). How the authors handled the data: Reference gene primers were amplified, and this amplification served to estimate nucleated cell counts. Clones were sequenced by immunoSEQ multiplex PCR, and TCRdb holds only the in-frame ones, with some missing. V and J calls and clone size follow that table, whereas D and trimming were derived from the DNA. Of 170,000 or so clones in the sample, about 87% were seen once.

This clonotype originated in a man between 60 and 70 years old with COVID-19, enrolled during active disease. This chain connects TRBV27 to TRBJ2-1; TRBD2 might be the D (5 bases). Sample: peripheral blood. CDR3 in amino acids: CASSWTPYNEQFF. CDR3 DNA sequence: TGTGCCAGCAGTTGGACTCCTTACAATGAGCAGTTCTTC.